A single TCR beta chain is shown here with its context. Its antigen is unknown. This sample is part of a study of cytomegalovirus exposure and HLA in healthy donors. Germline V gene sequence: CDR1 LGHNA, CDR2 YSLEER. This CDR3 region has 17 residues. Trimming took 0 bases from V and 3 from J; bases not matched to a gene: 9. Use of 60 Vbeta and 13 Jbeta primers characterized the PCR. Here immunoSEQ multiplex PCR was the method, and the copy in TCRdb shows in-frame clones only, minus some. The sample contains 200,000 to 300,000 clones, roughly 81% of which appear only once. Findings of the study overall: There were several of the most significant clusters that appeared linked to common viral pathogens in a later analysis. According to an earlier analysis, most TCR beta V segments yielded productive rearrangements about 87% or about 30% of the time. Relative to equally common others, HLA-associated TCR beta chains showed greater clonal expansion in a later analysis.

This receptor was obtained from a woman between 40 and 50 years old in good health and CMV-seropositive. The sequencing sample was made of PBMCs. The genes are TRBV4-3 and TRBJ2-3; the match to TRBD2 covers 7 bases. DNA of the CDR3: TGCGCCAGCAGCCAAGAGGTTGCGGGAGAATTTACAGATACGCAGTATTTT. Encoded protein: CASSQEVAGEFTDTQYF.